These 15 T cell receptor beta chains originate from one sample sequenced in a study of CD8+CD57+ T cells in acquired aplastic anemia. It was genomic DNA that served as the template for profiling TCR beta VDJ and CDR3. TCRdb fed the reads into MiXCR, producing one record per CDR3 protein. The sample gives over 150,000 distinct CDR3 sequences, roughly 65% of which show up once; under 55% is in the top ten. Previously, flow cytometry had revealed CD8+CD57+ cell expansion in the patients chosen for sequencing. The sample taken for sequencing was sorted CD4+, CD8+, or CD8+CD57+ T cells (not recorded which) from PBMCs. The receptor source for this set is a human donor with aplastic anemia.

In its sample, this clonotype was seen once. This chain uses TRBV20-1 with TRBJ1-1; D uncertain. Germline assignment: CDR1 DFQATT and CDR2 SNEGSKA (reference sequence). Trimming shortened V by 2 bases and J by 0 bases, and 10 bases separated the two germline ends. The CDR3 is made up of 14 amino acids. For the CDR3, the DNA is TGCAGTGCTAGAAGTGCGGCAGTGAACACTGAAGCTTTCTTT. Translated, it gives CSARSAAVNTEAFF.

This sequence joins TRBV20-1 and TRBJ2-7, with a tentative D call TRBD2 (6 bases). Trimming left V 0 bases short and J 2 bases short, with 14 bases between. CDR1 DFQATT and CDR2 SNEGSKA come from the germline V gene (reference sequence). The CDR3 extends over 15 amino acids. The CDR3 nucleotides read TGCAGTGCTAGAGATCGAATAGCGGATCCCTACGAGCAGTACTTC. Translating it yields CSARDRIADPYEQYF.

CDR3 nucleotide sequence: TGCGCCAGCAGCCAAGTTAAGGACACAGATACGCAGTATTTT. Encoded protein: CASSQVKDTDTQYF. This chain joins TRBV5-1 and TRBJ2-3; D is unresolved. The V gene lost 4 bases and the J gene lost 2 bases, with 11 bases spanning the gap. Germline CDR1 reads SGHRS; CDR2 reads YFSETQ. The CDR3 sequence is 14 residues long.

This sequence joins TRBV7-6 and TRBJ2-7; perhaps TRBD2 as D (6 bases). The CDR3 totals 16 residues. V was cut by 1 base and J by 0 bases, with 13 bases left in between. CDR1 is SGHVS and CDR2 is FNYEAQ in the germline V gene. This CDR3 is CASSLDEVGSSYEQYF. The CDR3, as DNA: TGTGCCAGCAGCTTAGATGAAGTCGGGAGCTCCTACGAGCAGTACTTC.

CDR3 sequence (DNA): TGTGCCAGCAGCGGCGGGGGGGCAGAGACCCAGTACTTC. It codes for CASSGGGAETQYF. V is TRBV5-5 and J is TRBJ2-5; 9 bases line up with TRBD2. The trim removed 4 bases at V and 4 bases at J, leaving 2 bases unmatched. CDR3 length: 13 residues. Germline V gene lookup returns CDR1 SGHKS and CDR2 YYEKEE (reference sequence).

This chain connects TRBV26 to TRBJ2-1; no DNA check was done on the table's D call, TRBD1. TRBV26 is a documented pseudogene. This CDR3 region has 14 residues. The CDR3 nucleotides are TGTGCCAGCAGTTCCACGGACAGGAATGATGAGCAGTTCTTC. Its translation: CASSSTDRNDEQFF.

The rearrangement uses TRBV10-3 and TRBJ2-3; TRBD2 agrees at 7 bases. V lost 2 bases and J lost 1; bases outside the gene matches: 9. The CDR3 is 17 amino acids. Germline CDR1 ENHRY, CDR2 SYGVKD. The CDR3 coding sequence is TGTGCCATCAGTGAGATCGGCCTAAGCGGGGGCACAGATACGCAGTATTTT. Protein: CAISEIGLSGGTDTQYF.

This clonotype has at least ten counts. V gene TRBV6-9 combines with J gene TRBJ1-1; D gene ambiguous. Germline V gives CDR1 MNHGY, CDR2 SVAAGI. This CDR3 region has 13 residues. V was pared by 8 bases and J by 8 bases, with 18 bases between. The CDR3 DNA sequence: TGTGCCAGCCCCCGTACTCATTACCCCGAAGCTTTCTTT. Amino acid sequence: CASPRTHYPEAFF.

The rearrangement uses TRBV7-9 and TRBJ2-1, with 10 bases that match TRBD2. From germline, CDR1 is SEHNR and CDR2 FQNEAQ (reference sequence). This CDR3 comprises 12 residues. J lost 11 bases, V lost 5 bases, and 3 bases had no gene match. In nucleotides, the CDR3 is TGTGCCAGCAGCCTTAGCGGGGGGCAGCAGTTCTTC. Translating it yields CASSLSGGQQFF.

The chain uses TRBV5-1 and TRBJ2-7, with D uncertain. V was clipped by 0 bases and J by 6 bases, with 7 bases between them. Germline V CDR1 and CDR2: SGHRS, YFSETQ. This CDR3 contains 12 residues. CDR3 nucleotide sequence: TGCGCCAGCAGCTTGGTTGACGGCGAGCAGTACTTC. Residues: CASSLVDGEQYF.

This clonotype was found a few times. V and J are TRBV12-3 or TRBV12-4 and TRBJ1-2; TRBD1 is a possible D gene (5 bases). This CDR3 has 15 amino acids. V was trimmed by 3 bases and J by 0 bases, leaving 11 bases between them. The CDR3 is CASSLRQTANYGYTF. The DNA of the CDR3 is TGTGCCAGCAGTTTGCGACAGACTGCTAACTATGGCTACACCTTC.

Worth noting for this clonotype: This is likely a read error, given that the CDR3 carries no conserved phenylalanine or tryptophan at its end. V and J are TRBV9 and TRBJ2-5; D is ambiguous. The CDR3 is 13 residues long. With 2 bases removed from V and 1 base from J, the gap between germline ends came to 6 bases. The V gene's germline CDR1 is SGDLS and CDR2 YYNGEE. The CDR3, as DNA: TGTGCCAGCAGCGTCGGGCCCCAAGAGACCCAGTACTCC. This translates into CASSVGPQETQYS.

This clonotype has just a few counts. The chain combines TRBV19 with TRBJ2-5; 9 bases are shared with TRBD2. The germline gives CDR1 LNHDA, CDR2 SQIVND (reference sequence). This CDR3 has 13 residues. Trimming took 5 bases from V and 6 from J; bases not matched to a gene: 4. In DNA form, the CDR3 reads TGTGCCAGTAGTGGGACTAGCAGTCAGACCCAGTACTTC. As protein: CASSGTSSQTQYF. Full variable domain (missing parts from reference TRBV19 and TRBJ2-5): DGGITQSPKYLFRKEGQNVTLSCEQNLNHDAMYWYRQDPGQGLRLIYYSQIVNDFQKGDIAEGYSVSREKKESFPLTVTSAQKNPTAFYLCASSGTSSQTQYFGPGTRLLVL.

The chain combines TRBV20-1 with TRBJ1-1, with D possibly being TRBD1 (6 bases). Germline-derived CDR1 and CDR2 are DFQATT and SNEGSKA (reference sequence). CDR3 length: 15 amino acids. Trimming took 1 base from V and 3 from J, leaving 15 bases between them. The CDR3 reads CSARVRVGGDTEAFF. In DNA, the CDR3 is TGCAGTGCTAGAGTTAGGGTAGGGGGGGACACTGAAGCTTTCTTT.

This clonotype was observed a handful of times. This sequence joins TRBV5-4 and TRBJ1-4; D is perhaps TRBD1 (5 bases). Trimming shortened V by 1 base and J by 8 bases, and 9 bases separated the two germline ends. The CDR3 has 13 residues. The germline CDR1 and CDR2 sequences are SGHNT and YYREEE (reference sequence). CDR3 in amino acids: CASSLTGDEKLFF. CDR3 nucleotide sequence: TGTGCCAGCAGCTTGACAGGCGACGAAAAACTGTTTTTT.